This TCR beta chain is from a study of CD8 T cells in ankylosing spondylitis. The CDR3 loop spans 12 amino acids. Germline CDR1 and CDR2: DFQATT and SNEGSKA (reference sequence). Trimming took 6 bases from V and 7 from J; bases not matched to a gene: 5. One entry per CDR3 protein results from TCRdb running MiXCR on the 5' RACE reads. The sample lists about 240,000 distinct CDR3 sequences, approximately 9% occurring once. Study observations and caveats: Disease-associated clones were reportedly significantly overrepresented in matched ankylosing spondylitis synovial fluid. Clones linked with disease were CD8+ and fairly uncommon in the peripheral blood. In the blood and synovial fluid of reactive arthritis, some motif variants had been previously reported.

This clonotype was seen many times. Its antigen is not known. This TCR was recovered from a male donor with ankylosing spondylitis or in good health (not recorded which). V gene TRBV20-1 combines with J gene TRBJ1-2; 10 bases align to TRBD1. What was sequenced was blood, either unsorted or a sorted T cell fraction (not recorded which). Here the CDR3 DNA reads TGCAGTGCCCCAGGACAGGGGGGTGGCTACACCTTC. Encoded protein: CSAPGQGGGYTF.